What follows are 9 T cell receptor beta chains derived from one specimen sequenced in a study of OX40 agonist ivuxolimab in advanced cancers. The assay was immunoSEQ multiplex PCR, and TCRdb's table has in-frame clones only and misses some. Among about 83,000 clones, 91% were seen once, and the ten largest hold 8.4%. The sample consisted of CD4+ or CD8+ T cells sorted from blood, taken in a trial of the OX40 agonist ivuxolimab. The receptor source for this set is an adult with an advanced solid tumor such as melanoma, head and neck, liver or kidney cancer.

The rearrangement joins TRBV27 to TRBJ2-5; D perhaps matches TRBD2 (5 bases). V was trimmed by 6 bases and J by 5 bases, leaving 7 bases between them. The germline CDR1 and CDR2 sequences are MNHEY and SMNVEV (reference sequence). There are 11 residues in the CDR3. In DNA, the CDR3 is TGTGCCAGCAGACGCGGGGAGACCCAGTACTTC. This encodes CASRRGETQYF.

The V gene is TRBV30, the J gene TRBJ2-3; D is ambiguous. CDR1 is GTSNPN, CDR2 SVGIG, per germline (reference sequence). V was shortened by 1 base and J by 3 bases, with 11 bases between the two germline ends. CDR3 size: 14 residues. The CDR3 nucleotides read TGTGCCTGGAGTGAAAGTGGTTGGACAGATACGCAGTATTTT. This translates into CAWSESGWTDTQYF. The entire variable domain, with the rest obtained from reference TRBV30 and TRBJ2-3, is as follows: SQTIHQWPATLVQPVGSPLSLECTVEGTSNPNLYWYRQAAGRGLQLLFYSVGIGQISSEVPQNLSASRPQDRQFILSSKKLLLSDSGFYLCAWSESGWTDTQYFGPGTRLTVL.

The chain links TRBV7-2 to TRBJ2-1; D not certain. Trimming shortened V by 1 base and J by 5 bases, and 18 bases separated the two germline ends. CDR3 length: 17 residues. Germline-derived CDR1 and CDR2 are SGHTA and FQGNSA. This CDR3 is CASSLGMWGRPDNEQFF. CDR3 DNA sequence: TGTGCCAGCAGCTTAGGTATGTGGGGTCGGCCGGACAATGAGCAGTTCTTC. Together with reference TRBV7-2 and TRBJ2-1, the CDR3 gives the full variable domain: GAGVSQSPSNKVTEKGKDVELRCDPISGHTALYWYRQSLGQGLEFLIYFQGNSAPDKSGLPSDRFSAERTGGSVSTLTIQRTQQEDSAVYLCASSLGMWGRPDNEQFFGPGTRLTVL.

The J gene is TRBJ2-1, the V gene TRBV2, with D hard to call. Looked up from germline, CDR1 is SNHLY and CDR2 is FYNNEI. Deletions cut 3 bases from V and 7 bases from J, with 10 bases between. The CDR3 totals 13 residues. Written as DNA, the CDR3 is TGTGCCAGCAGTGATACTGCCTGGAATGAGCAGTTCTTC. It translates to CASSDTAWNEQFF.

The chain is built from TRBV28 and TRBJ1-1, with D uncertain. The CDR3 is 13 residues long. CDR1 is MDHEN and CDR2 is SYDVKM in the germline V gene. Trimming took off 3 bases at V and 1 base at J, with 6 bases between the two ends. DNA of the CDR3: TGTGCCAGCAGTTTTATGGGGAACACTGAAGCTTTCTTT. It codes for CASSFMGNTEAFF.

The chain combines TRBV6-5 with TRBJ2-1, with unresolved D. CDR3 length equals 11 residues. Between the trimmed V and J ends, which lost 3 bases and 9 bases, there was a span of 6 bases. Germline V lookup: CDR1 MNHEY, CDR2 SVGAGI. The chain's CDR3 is CASSYDGEQFF. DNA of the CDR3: TGTGCCAGCAGTTATGACGGTGAGCAGTTCTTC.

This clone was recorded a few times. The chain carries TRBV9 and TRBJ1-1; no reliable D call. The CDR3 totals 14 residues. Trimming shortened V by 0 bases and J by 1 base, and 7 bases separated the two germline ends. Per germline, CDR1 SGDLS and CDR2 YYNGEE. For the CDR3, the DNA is TGTGCCAGCAGCGTAGCCGGAGCGAACACTGAAGCTTTCTTT. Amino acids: CASSVAGANTEAFF.

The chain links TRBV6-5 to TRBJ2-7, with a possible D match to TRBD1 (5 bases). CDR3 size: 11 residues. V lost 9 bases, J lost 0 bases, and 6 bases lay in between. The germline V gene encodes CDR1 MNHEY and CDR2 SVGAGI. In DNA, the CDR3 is TGTGCCAGTGGGGCCTCCTACGAGCAGTACTTC. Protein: CASGASYEQYF.

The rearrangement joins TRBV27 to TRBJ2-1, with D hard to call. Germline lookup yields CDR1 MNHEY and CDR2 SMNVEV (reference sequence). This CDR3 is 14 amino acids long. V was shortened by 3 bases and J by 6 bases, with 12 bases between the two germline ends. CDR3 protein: CASSFLIPGNEQFF. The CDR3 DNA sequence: TGTGCCAGCAGTTTTCTAATCCCGGGCAATGAGCAGTTCTTC.